This T cell receptor beta chain was documented in a study of blood T cell repertoires in COVID-19. CDR3 length: 18 residues. Sequenced by immunoSEQ multiplex PCR; TCRdb stores in-frame clones only, minus some. The table includes about 110,000 clones, almost 85% detected once. This sequence joins TRBV21-1 and TRBJ2-3; the table's D call TRBD2 went unverified against the DNA. TRBV21-1 is a pseudogene segment. This clonotype originated in a human donor in a cohort sampled during active COVID-19. Sequenced material: peripheral blood. CDR3: CASSLTGNGRSCTDTQYF. In nucleotides, the CDR3 is TGTGCCAGCAGTCTCACGGGCAACGGGAGGTCCTGCACAGATACGCAGTATTTT.